Here is one TCR beta chain with its context. This entry comes from a study of T cell changes during pregnancy in multiple sclerosis. Libraries were prepared by immunoSEQ multiplex PCR; TCRdb keeps only in-frame clonotypes and omits some of them. Counted here are approximately 33,000 clones, about 90% occurring once; the ten biggest clones make up 0.47%. The origin of this receptor is a female donor with multiple sclerosis, enrolled in a pregnancy study. Sequencing used CD4+ T cells from peripheral blood mononuclear cells, obtained after pregnancy.

This CDR3 reads CASSAGPGQGPLEQYF. The CDR3 DNA follows: TGTGCCAGCAGCGCGGGACCGGGACAGGGGCCCCTAGAGCAGTACTTC. The rearrangement joins TRBV9 to TRBJ2-7; 10 nucleotides match TRBD1. J lost 7 bases, V lost 3 bases, and 13 bases had no gene match. In germline, CDR1 is SGDLS, CDR2 YYNGEE. The CDR3 runs 16 residues.